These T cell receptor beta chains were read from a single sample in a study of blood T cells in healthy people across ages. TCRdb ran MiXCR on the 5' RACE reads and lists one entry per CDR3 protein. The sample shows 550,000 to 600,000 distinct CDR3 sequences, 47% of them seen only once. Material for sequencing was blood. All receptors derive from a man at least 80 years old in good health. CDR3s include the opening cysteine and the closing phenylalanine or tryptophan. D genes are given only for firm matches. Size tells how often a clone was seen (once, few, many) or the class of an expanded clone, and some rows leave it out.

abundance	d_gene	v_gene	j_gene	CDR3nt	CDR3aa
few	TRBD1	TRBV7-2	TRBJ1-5	TGTGCCAGCAGCTTAGAGCGCCCCGGGGACAGGTGGAGCAATCAGCCCCAGCATTTT	CASSLERPGDRWSNQPQHF
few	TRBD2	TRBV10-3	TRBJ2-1	TGTGCCATCAGTGGTGTACTAGCGGGTCACAATGAGCAGTTCTTC	CAISGVLAGHNEQFF
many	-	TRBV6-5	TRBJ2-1	TGTGCCAGCAGCACTGGGGGAAATGAGCAGTTCTTC	CASSTGGNEQFF
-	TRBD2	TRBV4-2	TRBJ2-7	TGTGCCAGCAGCCGGCAGACTAGCGGGGGGATGGGGAATGAGCAGTACTTC	CASSRQTSGGMGNEQYF
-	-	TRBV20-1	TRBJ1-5	TGCAGTGCTATTGACAGTTACAATCAGCCCCAGCATTTT	CSAIDSYNQPQHF
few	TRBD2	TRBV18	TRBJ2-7	TGTGCCAGCTCACCACCGACTAGCGGGGGAACCTACGAGCAGTACTTC	CASSPPTSGGTYEQYF
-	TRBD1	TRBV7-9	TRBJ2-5	TGTGCCAGCAGAATTTCGACAGGGGCCCAAGAGACCCAGTACTTC	CASRISTGAQETQYF
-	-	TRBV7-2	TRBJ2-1	TGTGCCAGCAGCAAAAATGTGGGGAGCTCCTACAATGAGCAGTTCTTC	CASSKNVGSSYNEQFF
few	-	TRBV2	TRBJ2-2	TGTGCCAGCAGTGTGGGTAGTGCCGGGGAGCTGTTTTTT	CASSVGSAGELFF
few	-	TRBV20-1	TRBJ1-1	TGCAGTGCCCAAACAGAGTCGGACACTGAAGCTTTCTTT	CSAQTESDTEAFF
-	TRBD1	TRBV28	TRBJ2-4	TGTGCCAGCAGTCCCCCGGGCAGGGGGCGTGAGCAGTACTTC	CASSPPGRGREQYF
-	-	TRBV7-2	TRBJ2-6	TGTGCCAGCAGCTTAGTGGTTACTGGGGCCAACGTCCTGACTTTC	CASSLVVTGANVLTF
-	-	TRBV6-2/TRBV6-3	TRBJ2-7	TGTGCCAGCAGTTACTCGGGCAGCCGGAGCTCCTACGAGCAGTACTTC	CASSYSGSRSSYEQYF
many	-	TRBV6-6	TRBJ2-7	TGTGCCAGCAACGGGCAGGTCTCCTACGAGCAGTACTTC	CASNGQVSYEQYF
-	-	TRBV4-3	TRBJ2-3	TGCGCCAGCAGCCTTGATAGGGCAGGGGGCACAGATACGCAGTATTTT	CASSLDRAGGTDTQYF
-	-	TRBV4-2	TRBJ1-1	TGTGCCAGCAGCCAAGCCAGGGGATTAACCACTGAAGCTTTCTTT	CASSQARGLTTEAFF
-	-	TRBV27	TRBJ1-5	TGTGCCAGCAGTTTAGGCGGTAACAATCAGCCCCAGCATTTT	CASSLGGNNQPQHF
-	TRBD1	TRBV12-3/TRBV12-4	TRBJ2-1	TGTGCCAGCAGTTTTCGGACAGGGGTTGAGGATGAGCAGTTCTTC	CASSFRTGVEDEQFF
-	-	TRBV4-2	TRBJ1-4	TGTGCCAGCAGCCATAGGAACAGGGCAGTGGGTGAAAAACTGTTTTTT	CASSHRNRAVGEKLFF
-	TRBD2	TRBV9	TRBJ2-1	TGTGCCAGCAGCGGGCAAGCGGGGAATAATGAGCAGTTCTTC	CASSGQAGNNEQFF
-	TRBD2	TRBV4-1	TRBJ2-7	TGCGCCAGCAGCCAAGTAGGCAGCGGGGGGTACAATGAGCAGTACTTC	CASSQVGSGGYNEQYF
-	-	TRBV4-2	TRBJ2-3	TGTGCCAGCAGCCAATCAGGGACAGATACGCAGTATTTT	CASSQSGTDTQYF
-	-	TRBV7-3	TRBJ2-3	TGTGCCAGCAGGTCGGGGACATCAGATACGCAGTATTTT	CASRSGTSDTQYF
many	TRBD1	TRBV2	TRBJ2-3	TGTGCCAGCGGGGGGACAGGTCTCTCGGATACGCAGTATTTT	CASGGTGLSDTQYF
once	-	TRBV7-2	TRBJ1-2	TGTGCCGGCAGCTTTACTAACTATGGCTACACCTTC	CAGSFTNYGYTF
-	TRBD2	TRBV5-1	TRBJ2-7	TGCGCCAGCCGGACTAGCGAGTACTACGAGCAGTACTTC	CASRTSEYYEQYF
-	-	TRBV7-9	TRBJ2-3	TGTGCCAGCAGCTTGTCCATCACCGGGGCAGATACGCAGTATTTT	CASSLSITGADTQYF
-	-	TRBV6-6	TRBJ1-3	TGTGCCAGCAGTTACTCGGCCATAGAAGGTGGAAACACCATATATTTT	CASSYSAIEGGNTIYF
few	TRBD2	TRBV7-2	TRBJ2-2	TGTGCCAGCAGAGGGACTAGCGGGAACACCGGGGAGCTGTTTTTT	CASRGTSGNTGELFF
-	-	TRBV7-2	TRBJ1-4	TGTGCCAGCAGCTTAGGAGGGACCCAGAATGAAAAACTGTTTTTT	CASSLGGTQNEKLFF
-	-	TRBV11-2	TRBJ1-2	TGTGCCAGCAGCTTTTATCAGGGAGCGGAGTTGAGTGGCTACACCTTC	CASSFYQGAELSGYTF
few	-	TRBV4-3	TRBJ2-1	TGCGCCAGCAGCCAGGGGGAGCGGCTAAGATACAATGAGCAGTTCTTC	CASSQGERLRYNEQFF
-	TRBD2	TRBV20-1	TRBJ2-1	TGCAGTGCTAGCCAACTAGCGGGGGTCAATGAGCAGTTCTTC	CSASQLAGVNEQFF
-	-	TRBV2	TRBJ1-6	TGTGCCAGCAGACAGTATAATTCACCCCTCCACTTT	CASRQYNSPLHF
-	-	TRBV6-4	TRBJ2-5	TGTGCCAGCACGCCTCAGTGGGGGGAGACCCAGTACTTC	CASTPQWGETQYF
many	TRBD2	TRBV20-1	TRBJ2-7	TGCAGTGCTCCTGACGGGACCAGCGGGAGTCTCAACGAGCAGTACTTC	CSAPDGTSGSLNEQYF
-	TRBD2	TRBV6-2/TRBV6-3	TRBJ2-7	TGTGCCAGCAGTTACTCCGGGACTAGATTCCGCGAGCAGTACTTC	CASSYSGTRFREQYF
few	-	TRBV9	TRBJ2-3	TGTGCCAGCAGCGTACTGGGTGTTAACACAGATACGCAGTATTTT	CASSVLGVNTDTQYF
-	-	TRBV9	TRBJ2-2	TGTGCCAGCAGCGCAGAGGGGTTCGGGGAGCTGTTTTTT	CASSAEGFGELFF
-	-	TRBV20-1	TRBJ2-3	TGCAGTGCTAGAAGGCAGCTCACAGATACGCAGTATTTT	CSARRQLTDTQYF
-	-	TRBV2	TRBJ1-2	TGTGCCAGCAGTCCGCTAGGACAGAATGGCTACACCTTC	CASSPLGQNGYTF
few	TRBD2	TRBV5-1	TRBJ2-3	TGCGCCAGCAGCTTATCAGCGGGGGGTACCTCAGATACGCAGTATTTT	CASSLSAGGTSDTQYF
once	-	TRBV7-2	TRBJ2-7	TGTGCCAGCAGCTTAGAAGGGCCCACCTACGAGCAGTACTTC	CASSLEGPTYEQYF